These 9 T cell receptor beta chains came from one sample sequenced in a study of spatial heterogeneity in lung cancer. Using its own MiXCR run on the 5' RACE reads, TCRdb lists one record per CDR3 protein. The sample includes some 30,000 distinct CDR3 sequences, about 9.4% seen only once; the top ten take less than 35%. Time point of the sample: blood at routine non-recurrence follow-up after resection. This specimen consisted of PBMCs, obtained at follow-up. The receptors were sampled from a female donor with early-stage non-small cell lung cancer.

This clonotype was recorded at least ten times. This chain's CDR3 is CASSPRDDSYEQYF. CDR3 DNA sequence: TGTGCCAGCAGCCCTCGGGACGATTCCTACGAGCAGTACTTC. The J gene is TRBJ2-7, the V gene TRBV7-9, with D perhaps being TRBD1 or TRBD2 (5 bases each). V was pared by 5 bases and J by 1 base, with 12 bases between. CDR1 and CDR2 (germline): SEHNR, FQNEAQ (reference sequence). The CDR3 spans 14 residues.

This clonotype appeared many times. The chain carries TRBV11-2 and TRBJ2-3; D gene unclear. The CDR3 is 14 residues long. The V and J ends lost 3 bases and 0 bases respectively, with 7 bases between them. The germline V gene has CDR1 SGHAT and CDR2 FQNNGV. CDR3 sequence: CASSFMTSTDTQYF. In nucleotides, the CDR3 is TGTGCCAGCAGCTTCATGACAAGCACAGATACGCAGTATTTT.

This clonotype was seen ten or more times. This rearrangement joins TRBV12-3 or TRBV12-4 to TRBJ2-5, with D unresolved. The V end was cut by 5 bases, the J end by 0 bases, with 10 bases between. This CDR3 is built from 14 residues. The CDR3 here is CASSLPGYQETQYF. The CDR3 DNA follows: TGTGCCAGCAGTCTCCCCGGGTACCAAGAGACCCAGTACTTC.

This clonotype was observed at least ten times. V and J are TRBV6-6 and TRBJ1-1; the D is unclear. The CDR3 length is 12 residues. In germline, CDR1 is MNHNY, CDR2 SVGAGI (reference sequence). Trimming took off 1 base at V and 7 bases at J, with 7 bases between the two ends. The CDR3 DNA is TGTGCCAGCAGTTACTTTGGTGTTGAAGCTTTCTTT. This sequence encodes CASSYFGVEAFF.

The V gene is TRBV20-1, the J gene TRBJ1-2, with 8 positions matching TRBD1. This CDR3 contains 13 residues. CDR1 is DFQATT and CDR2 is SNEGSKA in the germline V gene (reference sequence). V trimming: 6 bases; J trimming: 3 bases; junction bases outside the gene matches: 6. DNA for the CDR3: TGCAGTGCCTGGGACAGGTTAGACTATGGCTACACCTTC. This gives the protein CSAWDRLDYGYTF.

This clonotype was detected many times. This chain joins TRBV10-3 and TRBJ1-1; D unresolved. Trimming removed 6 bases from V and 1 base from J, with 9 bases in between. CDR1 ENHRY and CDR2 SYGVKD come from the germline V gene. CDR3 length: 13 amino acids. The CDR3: CAIRAAANTEAFF. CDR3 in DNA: TGTGCCATCAGAGCCGCAGCGAACACTGAAGCTTTCTTT.

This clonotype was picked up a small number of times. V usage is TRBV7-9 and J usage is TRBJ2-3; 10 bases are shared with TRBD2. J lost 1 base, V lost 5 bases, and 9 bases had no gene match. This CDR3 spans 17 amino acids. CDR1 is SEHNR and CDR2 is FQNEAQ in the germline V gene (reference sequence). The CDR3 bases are TGTGCCAGCAGCCCTGGGCTAGCGGGGGACCGCACAGATACGCAGTATTTT. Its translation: CASSPGLAGDRTDTQYF.

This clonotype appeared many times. The CDR3 sequence is CASSFGRTSTEAFF. The CDR3 DNA reads as TGTGCCAGCTCATTCGGAAGGACGTCCACTGAAGCTTTCTTT. The chain combines TRBV27 with TRBJ1-1, with D hard to call. CDR3 length: 14 amino acids. Germline CDR1 reads MNHEY; CDR2 reads SMNVEV (reference sequence). Trimming removed 8 bases from V and 4 bases from J, with 17 bases in between.

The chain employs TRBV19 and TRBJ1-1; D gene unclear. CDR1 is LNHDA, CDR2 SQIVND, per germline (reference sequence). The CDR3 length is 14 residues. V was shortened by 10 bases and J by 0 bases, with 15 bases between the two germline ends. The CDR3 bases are TGTGCCACCACCATGCGGGAAGTGAACACTGAAGCTTTCTTT. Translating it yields CATTMREVNTEAFF. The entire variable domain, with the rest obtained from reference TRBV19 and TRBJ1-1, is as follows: DGGITQSPKYLFRKEGQNVTLSCEQNLNHDAMYWYRQDPGQGLRLIYYSQIVNDFQKGDIAEGYSVSREKKESFPLTVTSAQKNPTAFYLCATTMREVNTEAFFGQGTRLTVV.